This entry is about one T cell receptor beta chain. Its antigen is not known. This entry belongs to a study of cytomegalovirus exposure and HLA in healthy donors. Method: immunoSEQ multiplex PCR; TCRdb's copy keeps in-frame clones and lacks some. Counted here are fewer than 200,000 clones, approximately 86% occurring once; the ten biggest clones make up roughly 6.6%. This CDR3 contains 15 residues. Germline V CDR1 and CDR2: MNHNS, SASEGT. V lost 0 bases and J 3 bases, leaving 11 bases between the germline ends. The donors were in the approximately 130-subject validation cohort; that cohort was separate from the approximately 700-subject first cohort. Study results and caveats: For cytomegalovirus status, the classifier reportedly gave diagnoses with high specificity and sensitivity. Under in vitro conditions, three CMV-associated chains were confirmed as specific for CMV antigens. Within the 95 to 150 validation repertoires, first-cohort TCR clusters tended to co-occur, according to a later analysis.

The specimen was PBMCs. The chain links TRBV6-1 to TRBJ1-2; no firm D call. This receptor was identified in a man aged 25 to 40 in good health and CMV-seropositive. The CDR3 here is CASSEAPGHYYGYTF. The CDR3 DNA is TGTGCCAGCAGTGAAGCGCCAGGTCACTACTATGGCTACACCTTC.